This T cell receptor (beta chain) is drawn from a study of blood T cells in healthy people across ages. No fewer than 5.5 micrograms of total RNA were isolated from every sample. The CDR3 is 15 amino acids. Trimming took 0 bases from V and 4 from J, leaving 10 bases between them. Germline V gene lookup returns CDR1 LNHNV and CDR2 YYDKDF (reference sequence). Primed by a sample-barcoded 5' primer and a J-beta primer mix, a second PCR proceeded for about 7 to 11 cycles. TCRdb reprocessed the 5' RACE reads via MiXCR and lists one record per CDR3 protein. Here the sample spans some 920,000 distinct CDR3 sequences, approximately 50% being singletons.

This clonotype was sampled from a woman aged 55-70 years in good health. The sample was blood. The V gene is TRBV15, the J gene TRBJ2-1; TRBD1 or TRBD2 may be the D gene (5 bases each). The CDR3 DNA reads as TGTGCCACCAGCAGAGAAGGAGGACAATACAATGAGCAGTTCTTC. This translates into CATSREGGQYNEQFF.